The 8 T cell receptor beta chains in this list originate from one sample, sequenced in a study of cytomegalovirus exposure and HLA in healthy donors. PCR employed 60 Vbeta and 13 Jbeta primers. Some clones are missing from TCRdb's copy, which holds only in-frame ones; the method was immunoSEQ multiplex PCR. The sample carries about 160,000 clones, roughly 85% recorded once. Sequences were obtained from PBMCs. These receptors were collected from a woman aged 45-60 years in good health and CMV-seronegative.

The CDR3 bases are TGTGCCAGCAGCCTCGCGGGGGCTCGTAATGAGCAGTTCTTC. The encoded protein is CASSLAGARNEQFF. The V gene is TRBV28, the J gene TRBJ2-1, with TRBD2 as a possible D gene (7 bases). In germline, CDR1 is MDHEN, CDR2 SYDVKM. The V end was cut by 6 bases, the J end by 7 bases, with 16 bases between. The CDR3 totals 14 residues.

This clone was picked up a small number of times. The chain is built from TRBV16 and TRBJ1-1; 8 bases are a match to TRBD1. This CDR3 is 16 amino acids long. V was clipped by 2 bases and J by 1 base; unmatched bases: 6. Germline V lookup: CDR1 KGHSY, CDR2 FQNENV. The CDR3 reads CASSQKIGTGNTEAFF. CDR3 sequence (DNA): TGTGCCAGCAGCCAAAAGATAGGGACAGGGAACACTGAAGCTTTCTTT.

The rearrangement uses TRBV11-3 and TRBJ2-7, with D unclear. Germline-derived CDR1 and CDR2 are SGHNT and YENEEA. Trimming took off 0 bases at V and 5 bases at J, with 8 bases between the two ends. This CDR3 is built from 13 residues. The CDR3 region is CASSLDTRDEQYF. The CDR3 DNA follows: TGTGCCAGCAGCTTAGATACCCGGGACGAGCAGTACTTC.

The rearrangement joins TRBV7-2 to TRBJ2-5; 9 bases are shared with TRBD1. The J segment lost 4 bases and the V segment lost 2 bases, leaving 17 bases of the junction unmatched. The germline V gene has CDR1 SGHTA and CDR2 FQGNSA. The CDR3 is 19 residues long. CDR3 sequence: CASSLSSTFGTGFGETQYF. The CDR3 DNA reads TGTGCCAGCAGCTTATCATCTACCTTCGGGACAGGGTTCGGAGAGACCCAGTACTTC.

The CDR3 spells CASSLFQGVLETQYF. The CDR3 DNA follows: TGTGCCAGCAGTTTATTTCAGGGGGTTTTAGAGACCCAGTACTTC. The rearrangement uses TRBV27 and TRBJ2-5; 7 bases line up with TRBD1. Germline lookup yields CDR1 MNHEY and CDR2 SMNVEV (reference sequence). V trimming: 1 base; J trimming: 4 bases; junction bases outside the gene matches: 6. The CDR3 totals 15 residues.

V and J are TRBV7-9 and TRBJ1-2; D gene ambiguous. This CDR3 has 14 amino acids. Per germline, CDR1 SEHNR and CDR2 FQNEAQ (reference sequence). V lost 0 bases to trimming and J lost 6 bases, with 11 bases between them. This CDR3 reads CASSLAAGQDGYTF. The CDR3 DNA is TGTGCCAGCAGCTTAGCTGCCGGTCAGGATGGCTACACCTTC.

This sequence joins TRBV7-2 and TRBJ1-5, with D possibly matching TRBD1 (6 bases). This CDR3 spans 13 amino acids. The ends were cut back, 6 bases at V and 7 bases at J, with 13 bases in the middle. Germline V lookup: CDR1 SGHTA, CDR2 FQGNSA. The CDR3 nucleotides are TGTGCCAGCAGGGACAGCCTGAGCCAGCCCCAGCATTTT. Translating gives CASRDSLSQPQHF. The full variable domain, in which reference TRBV7-2 and TRBJ1-5 provide the parts outside the CDR3, is GAGVSQSPSNKVTEKGKDVELRCDPISGHTALYWYRQSLGQGLEFLIYFQGNSAPDKSGLPSDRFSAERTGGSVSTLTIQRTQQEDSAVYLCASRDSLSQPQHFGDGTRLSIL.

The J gene is TRBJ1-3, the V gene TRBV11-2; D not certain. Trimming stripped 4 bases from V and 2 bases from J, with 3 bases between. In germline, CDR1 is SGHAT, CDR2 FQNNGV. This CDR3 has 12 residues. In DNA, the CDR3 is TGTGCCAGCAGCTCCGCTGGAAACACCATATATTTT. It specifies CASSSAGNTIYF.